The clone carrying this TCR beta chain was picked up a small number of times. Mismatch with germline at one junction end may stem from a read error. Germline CDR1 reads LGHNA; CDR2 reads YSLEER. The CDR3 contains 17 residues. The investigators reverse transcribed all of the isolated RNA, so they sequenced expressed TCRB transcripts. Using immunoSEQ multiplex PCR, the repertoire was profiled, and TCRdb retains in-frame clones only, with some absent. This sample yields some 220,000 clones, of which approximately 11% are seen a single time; 1% to 1.5% belongs to the top ten. The data are from a study of beta chain features in type 1 diabetes.

Input material: central memory CD4+ T cells from blood. The chain joins TRBV4-3 to TRBJ2-2, with 7 bases aligning to TRBD1. This clonotype was sampled from a man aged 18 to 29 in good health. DNA of the CDR3: TGCGCCCGCAGCCAACGAAAGGGGGCAGGGTCCACCGGGGAGCTGTTTTTT. Amino acids: CARSQRKGAGSTGELFF.